Presented here are 6 T cell receptor beta chains from one specimen sequenced in a study of blood T cell repertoires in COVID-19. Produced via immunoSEQ multiplex PCR; TCRdb's table is partial and in-frame only. The table has 130,000 to 150,000 clones, more than 80% seen once; the top ten hold roughly 8.4%. Sequencing was carried out using peripheral blood. These TCRs come from a human donor with acute or convalescent COVID-19. The donor label of this sample is uncertain.

The chain couples TRBV30 to TRBJ2-2, with 8 nucleotides matching TRBD2. From germline, CDR1 is GTSNPN and CDR2 SVGIG (reference sequence). The CDR3 runs to 16 residues. Losses at the gene ends were 3 bases for V and 7 bases for J; bases not matched to a gene: 13. CDR3 protein: CAWSPGPGGAVGELFF. As DNA, the CDR3 is TGTGCCTGGAGCCCCGGTCCGGGGGGGGCTGTCGGGGAGCTGTTTTTT.

V gene TRBV19 combines with J gene TRBJ2-6; 7 bases fit TRBD2. The J segment lost 0 bases and the V segment lost 10 bases, leaving 9 bases of the junction unmatched. This CDR3 spans 16 amino acids. Germline lookup yields CDR1 LNHDA and CDR2 SQIVND (reference sequence). Written as DNA, the CDR3 is TGTGCCACCGCTGGGAGGGCTTACTCTGGGGCCAACGTCCTGACTTTC. It encodes CATAGRAYSGANVLTF.

V gene TRBV27 combines with J gene TRBJ1-1; a weak D match, TRBD1 (5 bases). The germline V gene encodes CDR1 MNHEY and CDR2 SMNVEV (reference sequence). V lost 10 bases, J lost 5 bases, and 17 bases lay in between. CDR3 length: 13 residues. The DNA of the CDR3 is TGTGCCACTTGGGGCCCGAAGAGGACTGAAGCTTTCTTT. This sequence encodes CATWGPKRTEAFF.

This clone occurred once. The CDR3 is CASSLGETGNNNQPQHF. CDR3 in DNA: TGCGCCAGCAGCTTAGGGGAGACAGGGAATAACAATCAGCCCCAGCATTTT. The chain uses TRBV5-1 and TRBJ1-5, with TRBD1 matching over 7 bases. Trimming removed 2 bases from V and 3 bases from J; junction bases left unmatched: 11. The V gene's germline CDR1 is SGHRS and CDR2 YFSETQ. The CDR3 is 17 amino acids.

The J gene is TRBJ2-5, the V gene TRBV6-5; 8 bases are shared with TRBD2. V trimming: 7 bases; J trimming: 3 bases; junction bases outside the gene matches: 10. The V gene's germline CDR1 is MNHEY and CDR2 SVGAGI. The CDR3 spans 15 residues. This CDR3 reads CASTPSGGMEETQYF. CDR3 DNA sequence: TGTGCCAGCACTCCCTCGGGAGGGATGGAAGAGACCCAGTACTTC.

This chain uses TRBV2 with TRBJ2-5, with 11 bases lining up with TRBD1. CDR1 and CDR2 (germline): SNHLY, FYNNEI. The CDR3 contains 15 residues. V shed 8 bases, J shed 5 bases, and the junction held 10 bases outside the gene matches. The CDR3 sequence is CASQRDRGEEETQYF. The CDR3 DNA sequence: TGTGCCAGCCAGAGGGACAGGGGGGAGGAGGAGACCCAGTACTTC.